Sequencing of this TCR beta chain was carried out in a study of identical twins. Study observations and caveats: Out-of-frame TCR alpha sharing in monozygotic twins exceeded recombination model predictions. Sharing of beta out-of-frame sequences by twins showed a weaker excess. A lower insertion count was a feature of abundant cord blood beta clonotypes, with no such feature in memory repertoires.

This clonotype has more than one count but fewer than ten. Its antigen is currently unknown. With template switching, a universal primer site was added, and the cDNA carried unique molecular identifiers. TCRdb analysed the 5' RACE reads with MiXCR anew, one entry per CDR3 protein. The sample lists 1,800,000 or so distinct CDR3 sequences, 32% occurring once. V dropped 5 bases and J dropped 4 bases, with 11 bases sitting between them. Per the germline V gene, CDR1 is DFQATT and CDR2 is SNEGSKA (reference sequence). The CDR3 is made up of 12 amino acids. The TCR comes from a newborn girl in good health. The chain has TRBV20-1 and TRBJ1-2; D is possibly TRBD1 (6 bases). Sequenced input: cord blood. CDR3 DNA sequence: TGCAGTGCTGCTTACAGGGTCTATGGCTACACCTTC. Translating gives CSAAYRVYGYTF.